The 5 T cell receptor beta chains below come from one sample, sequenced in a study of blood T cell repertoires in COVID-19. The protocol was immunoSEQ multiplex PCR, while the TCRdb copy is restricted to in-frame clones and leaves out a portion. The data show a few hundred thousand clones, over 75% seen once. Sequencing was carried out using PBMCs or T cells enriched from blood (not recorded which). These receptors were taken from a man younger than 45 who had recovered from COVID-19.

The table lists this clone with a few counts. The J gene is TRBJ1-2, the V gene TRBV29-1; 9 positions match TRBD1. The junction had 10 bases not matched to a gene; V was cut back by 5 bases and J by 6 bases. The CDR3 runs 14 residues. Germline lookup yields CDR1 SQVTM and CDR2 ANQGSEA. The DNA for the CDR3 is TGCAGCGTTTGGGCCGGGACAGGGAACGATGGCTACACCTTC. It is translated as CSVWAGTGNDGYTF.

V is TRBV19 and J is TRBJ2-6; the match to TRBD1 covers 7 bases. Germline V gene sequence: CDR1 LNHDA, CDR2 SQIVND (reference sequence). With 9 bases clipped from V and 0 bases from J, the junction kept 14 bases outside the gene matches. There are 18 residues in the CDR3. DNA of the CDR3: TGTGCCAGCCTTCCCCCGGGACAGCCAATCTCTGGGGCCAACGTCCTGACTTTC. This codes for CASLPPGQPISGANVLTF. Using reference TRBV19 and TRBJ2-6 for the parts outside the CDR3, the full variable domain is DGGITQSPKYLFRKEGQNVTLSCEQNLNHDAMYWYRQDPGQGLRLIYYSQIVNDFQKGDIAEGYSVSREKKESFPLTVTSAQKNPTAFYLCASLPPGQPISGANVLTFGAGSRLTVL.

The rearrangement joins TRBV14 to TRBJ1-1; D might be TRBD1 (6 bases). V was cut by 6 bases and J by 1 base, with 9 bases left in between. The germline V gene encodes CDR1 SGHDN and CDR2 FVKESK. The CDR3 has 13 residues. CDR3 coding DNA: TGTGCCAGCAGGCTGGACAGGAACACTGAAGCTTTCTTT. Its translation is CASRLDRNTEAFF.

This chain links TRBV18 with TRBJ2-5, with 7 bases identical to TRBD1. Germline assignment: CDR1 KGHSH and CDR2 LQKENI. The CDR3 loop spans 13 amino acids. Losses at the gene ends were 1 base for V and 5 bases for J; bases not matched to a gene: 1. CDR3 protein: CASSPQGAETQYF. DNA for the CDR3: TGTGCCAGCTCACCACAGGGGGCCGAGACCCAGTACTTC.

The rearrangement joins TRBV10-2 to TRBJ2-3, with 10 bases aligning to TRBD2. This CDR3 is 19 amino acids long. Germline loops: CDR1 WSHSY, CDR2 SAAADI. V dropped 3 bases and J dropped 0; count of bases not matched to a gene: 12. This CDR3 reads CASSDFQAGGRSSTDTQYF. CDR3 in DNA: TGCGCCAGCAGTGATTTTCAAGCGGGGGGGAGATCTAGCACAGATACGCAGTATTTT.